Sequencing of this T cell receptor (beta chain) was carried out in a study of blood T cell repertoires in COVID-19. Across the whole study: PBMCs, B-cell-depleted T cells, or T cells were the source of the cDNA or gDNA that made up the material.

Original data processing: Estimates of nucleated cell counts were drawn from the amplification of reference gene primers. The data were produced by immunoSEQ multiplex PCR, yet TCRdb's version contains in-frame clones alone and is incomplete. The V and J calls and clone size were taken over from that table, and D and trimming were inferred from the DNA. The sample includes just under 65,000 clones, more than 65% of them seen just once. V shed 4 bases and J 3 bases; nucleotides not matched to a gene: 3. This CDR3 comprises 14 residues. Germline V gene lookup returns CDR1 SGHDN and CDR2 FVKESK. This rearrangement joins TRBV14 to TRBJ2-7; 10 bases agree with TRBD1. Sequencing was done on a sample of peripheral blood. The receptor was derived from a human donor in a cohort sampled during active COVID-19. The CDR3 reads CASSLWTGGYEQYF. Written as DNA, the CDR3 is TGTGCCAGCAGCCTGTGGACAGGGGGCTACGAGCAGTACTTC. The full variable domain, with the rest looked up from reference TRBV14 and TRBJ2-7, is EAGVTQFPSHSVIEKGQTVTLRCDPISGHDNLYWYRRVMGKEIKFLLHFVKESKQDESGMPNNRFLAERTGGTYSTLKVQPAELEDSGVYFCASSLWTGGYEQYFGPGTRLTVT.